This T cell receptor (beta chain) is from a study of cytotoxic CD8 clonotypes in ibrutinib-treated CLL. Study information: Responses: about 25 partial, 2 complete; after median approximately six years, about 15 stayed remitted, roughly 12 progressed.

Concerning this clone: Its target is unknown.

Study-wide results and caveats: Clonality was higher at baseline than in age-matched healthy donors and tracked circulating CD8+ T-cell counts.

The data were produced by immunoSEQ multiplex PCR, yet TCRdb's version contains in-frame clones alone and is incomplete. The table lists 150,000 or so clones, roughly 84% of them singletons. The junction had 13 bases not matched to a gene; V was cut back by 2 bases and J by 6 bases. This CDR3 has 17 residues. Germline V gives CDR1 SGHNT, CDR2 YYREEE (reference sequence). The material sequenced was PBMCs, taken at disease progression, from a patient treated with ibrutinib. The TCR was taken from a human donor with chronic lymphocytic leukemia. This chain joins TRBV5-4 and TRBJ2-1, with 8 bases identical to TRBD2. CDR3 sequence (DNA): TGTGCCAGCAGCTTTGGTCTTACGGGGGGGCTTGGCAATGAGCAGTTCTTC. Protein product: CASSFGLTGGLGNEQFF.